This record looks at one T cell receptor beta chain sequence and its context. The germline gives CDR1 GTSNPN, CDR2 SVGIG (reference sequence). The CDR3 has 13 residues. Deletions cut 3 bases from V and 8 bases from J, with 11 bases between. Generated by immunoSEQ multiplex PCR, the TCRdb table keeps only in-frame clones and is missing some. Of about 89,000 clones in the sample, 90% were seen once. This specimen belongs to a study of PD-1 blockade in classical Hodgkin lymphoma. The time point was: cycle 4 day 1 (C4D1), after around six weeks of nivolumab. Exposure to brentuximab vedotin varied, and each patient had relapsed following autologous stem cell transplantation.

The sequence was obtained from a human donor with classical Hodgkin lymphoma. The J gene is TRBJ1-6, the V gene TRBV30; perhaps TRBD1 as D (6 bases). The sequencing here drew on peripheral blood mononuclear cells (PBMCs), taken before the fourth cycle of nivolumab. CDR3 region: CAWRGTSDSPLHF. CDR3 nucleotides: TGTGCCTGGAGGGGGACATCTGATTCACCCCTCCACTTT.